The clone carrying this TCR beta chain came up once. The antigen is undetermined. The junction differs from germline at one of its ends, possibly a read error. Sequencing of DNA taken from cultured CD4+ T cells relied on the Oncomine TCR Beta short-read assay. A single record per CDR3 protein comes from TCRdb applying MiXCR to the PCR reads. The sample holds 25,000 or so distinct CDR3 sequences, approximately 64% seen once. These data are taken from a study of vaccination and CD4 T cells after COVID-19. Study information: Control cultures, each given a CEFX pool, an HIV-1 Nef pool, or no peptide, were included.

CDR3 length equals 12 residues. From germline, CDR1 is KGHDR and CDR2 SFDVKD. Treatment described: roughly 10-day PBMC culture with coronavirus spike peptide pools or control peptides (ViraFEST assay). Wells that each held 1.5 million to 2 million PBMCs were cultured with 9.5 to 10 IU/ml IL-2 and 10 ug/ml peptide pools. Scientists separated out CD4+ T cells through negative selection following 10 days in culture. The specimen comprised CD4+ T cells from blood, cultured in vitro, sampled after SARS-CoV-2 vaccination. This TCR was recovered from a human donor who received a COVID-19 vaccine. V and J are TRBV24-1 and TRBJ2-5; D ambiguous. CDR3 DNA: TGTGCCACCAGTGATCTGCAAGCGACCCAGTACTTC. This translates into CATSDLQATQYF.